What follows describes a single TCR beta chain. Its cognate antigen is unknown. Some clones are missing from TCRdb's copy, which holds only in-frame ones; the method was immunoSEQ multiplex PCR. The sample carries 150,000 to 200,000 clones, around 87% recorded once. The data originate from a study of T cell responses to AZD1222 COVID-19 vaccine. Study-wide findings and caveats: Vaccine-associated CD4 TCRs spanned spike, dominant at 160-218 and 743-854.

This CDR3 region has 13 residues. Trimming cost V 4 bases and J 3 bases; bases outside gene matches: 3. Germline V lookup: CDR1 SEHNR, CDR2 FQNEAQ (reference sequence). The chain recombines TRBV7-9 with TRBJ2-7, with 7 bases identical to TRBD2. This receptor was taken from an adult in good health. The material was peripheral blood, obtained on day 0 of MenACWY control vaccination. The CDR3 loop reads CASSSGLNYEQYF. As DNA, the CDR3 is TGTGCCAGCAGCTCGGGACTAAACTACGAGCAGTACTTC.